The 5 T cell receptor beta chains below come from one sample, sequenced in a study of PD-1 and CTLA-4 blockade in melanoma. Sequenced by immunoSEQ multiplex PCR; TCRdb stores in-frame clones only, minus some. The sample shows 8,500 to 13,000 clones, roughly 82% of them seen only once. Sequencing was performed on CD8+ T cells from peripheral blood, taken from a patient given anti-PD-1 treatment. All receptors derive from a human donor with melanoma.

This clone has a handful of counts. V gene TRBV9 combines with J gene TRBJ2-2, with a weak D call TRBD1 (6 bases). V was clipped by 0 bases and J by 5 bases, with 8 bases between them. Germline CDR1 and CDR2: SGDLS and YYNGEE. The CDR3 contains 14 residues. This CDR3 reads CASSVGGGTGELFF. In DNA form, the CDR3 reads TGTGCCAGCAGCGTAGGAGGGGGAACCGGGGAGCTGTTTTTT.

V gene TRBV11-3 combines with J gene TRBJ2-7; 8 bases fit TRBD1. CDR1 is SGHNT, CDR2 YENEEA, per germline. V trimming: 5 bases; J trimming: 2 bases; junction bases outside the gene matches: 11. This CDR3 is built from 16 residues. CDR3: CASSASDREFPYEQYF. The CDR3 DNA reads TGTGCCAGCAGCGCATCGGACAGGGAGTTCCCCTACGAGCAGTACTTC.

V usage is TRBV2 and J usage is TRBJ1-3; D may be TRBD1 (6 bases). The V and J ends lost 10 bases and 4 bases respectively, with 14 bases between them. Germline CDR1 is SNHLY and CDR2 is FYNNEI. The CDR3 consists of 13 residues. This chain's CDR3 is CAIIQGSGNTIYF. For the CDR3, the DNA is TGTGCCATTATCCAGGGGTCCGGAAACACCATATATTTT.

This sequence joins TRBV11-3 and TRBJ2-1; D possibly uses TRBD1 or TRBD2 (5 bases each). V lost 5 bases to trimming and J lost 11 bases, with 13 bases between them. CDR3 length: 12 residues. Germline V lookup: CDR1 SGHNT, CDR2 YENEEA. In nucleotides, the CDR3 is TGTGCCAGCAGCCACCGGGACGGAAAGCAGTTCTTC. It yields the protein CASSHRDGKQFF.

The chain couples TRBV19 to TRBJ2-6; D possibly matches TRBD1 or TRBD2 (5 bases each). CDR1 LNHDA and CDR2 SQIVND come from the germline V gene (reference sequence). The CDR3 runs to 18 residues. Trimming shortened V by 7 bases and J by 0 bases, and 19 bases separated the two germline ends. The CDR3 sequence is CASNPGTLGSSGANVLTF. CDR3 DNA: TGTGCCAGTAATCCCGGGACCCTAGGGAGCTCTGGGGCCAACGTCCTGACTTTC.